The sequence of this TCR beta chain was determined in a study of blood T cell repertoires in COVID-19. This clone is a singleton in its sample. The CDR3 runs 14 residues. Germline V gene data show CDR1 as KGHDR and CDR2 as SFDVKD. Deletions cut 6 bases from V and 4 bases from J, with 14 bases between. Per the authors' pipeline: It was from reference gene primer amplification that nucleated cell counts were estimated. Clones were sequenced by immunoSEQ multiplex PCR, and TCRdb holds only the in-frame ones, with some missing. The DNA was the basis for D and trimming; V, J and clone size are from that table. Among 150,000 or so clones listed, approximately 80% were seen once.

Specimen: peripheral blood. This clonotype originated in a woman in her sixties with acute or convalescent COVID-19. The gene calls are TRBV24-1 and TRBJ2-5, with a possible D match to TRBD1 (5 bases). CDR3 residues: CATSYSGQGETQYF. In nucleotides, the CDR3 is TGTGCCACCAGTTACTCTGGGCAGGGAGAGACCCAGTACTTC.